This TCR beta chain was sequenced in a study of blood T cell repertoires in COVID-19. On the study more broadly: From the United States, Italy and Spain came samples of acute and convalescent COVID-19.

The table came from immunoSEQ multiplex PCR; TCRdb's copy has only in-frame clones and leaves some out. The sample lists fewer than 200,000 clones; 80% to 90% were seen once. Trimming removed 5 bases from V and 12 bases from J, with 22 bases in between. The CDR3 spans 14 residues. Germline CDR1 SGHTA, CDR2 FQGNSA. This chain joins TRBV7-2 and TRBJ2-5, with D possibly matching TRBD2 (6 bases). The clonotype was recovered from an elderly woman with COVID-19, enrolled during active disease. Sequenced material: peripheral blood. In DNA form, the CDR3 reads TGTGCCAGCAGCCCCCAGGCTGGGAGTTCGGGGGAGTACTTC. It translates to CASSPQAGSSGEYF.